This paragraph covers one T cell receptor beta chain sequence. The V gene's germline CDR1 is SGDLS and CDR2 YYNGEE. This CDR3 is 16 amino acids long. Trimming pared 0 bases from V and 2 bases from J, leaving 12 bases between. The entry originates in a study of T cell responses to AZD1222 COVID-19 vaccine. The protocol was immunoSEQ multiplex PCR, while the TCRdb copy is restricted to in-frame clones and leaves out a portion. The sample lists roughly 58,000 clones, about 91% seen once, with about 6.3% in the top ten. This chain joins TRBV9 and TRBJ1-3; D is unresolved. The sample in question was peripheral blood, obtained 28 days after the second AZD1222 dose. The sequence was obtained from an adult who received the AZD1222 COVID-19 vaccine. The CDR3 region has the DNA TGTGCCAGCAGCGTAGCACTTGGCAGAACTGGAAACACCATATATTTT. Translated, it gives CASSVALGRTGNTIYF.